This T cell receptor (beta chain) was sequenced for a study of blood T cell repertoires in COVID-19. There are 15 residues in the CDR3. After removal of 6 bases from V and 4 bases from J, the junction contained 8 bases not matched to a gene. Germline V gene data show CDR1 as MNHEY and CDR2 as SVGAGI. Sequenced by immunoSEQ multiplex PCR; TCRdb stores in-frame clones only, minus some. Of about 100,000 clones in the sample, roughly 90% were seen once. The sequenced sample consisted of peripheral blood. This chain uses TRBV6-5 with TRBJ2-1; TRBD1 agrees at 8 bases. This TCR was sampled from a man over 45 with active COVID-19. Here the CDR3 DNA reads TGTGCCAGCAGCCTAGACAGGGGACCTTACAATGAGCAGTTCTTC. Its translation: CASSLDRGPYNEQFF.